The rows below give T cell receptor beta chains drawn from one sample of a study of blood T cell repertoires in COVID-19. Method: immunoSEQ multiplex PCR; TCRdb's copy keeps in-frame clones and lacks some. The data contain tens of thousands of clones, more than 75% of them singletons. The sequenced material came from peripheral blood. These receptors all come from a man aged 50 to 59 with active COVID-19. The CDR3 runs from the conserved cysteine through the conserved F or W. The D gene is left open where the match is weak. Clone size is not always given. Where it is, it says once, few, many or a class for expanded clones.

clone size | J gene | V gene | CDR3 length | D gene | CDR3 protein | CDR3 DNA
once | TRBJ1-4 | TRBV7-2 | 15 | NA | CASSSRQATNEKLFF | TGTGCCAGCAGCTCCCGGCAGGCAACTAATGAAAAACTGTTTTTT
NA | TRBJ1-5 | TRBV28 | 17 | TRBD1 | CASSSPTGGYSNQPQHF | TGTGCCAGCAGTTCACCGACAGGGGGCTATAGCAATCAGCCCCAGCATTTT
NA | TRBJ2-1 | TRBV5-1 | 15 | NA | CASSLGTSDLDEQFF | TGCGCCAGCAGCTTGGGGACTTCGGATCTCGATGAGCAGTTCTTC
NA | TRBJ2-7 | TRBV6-2/TRBV6-3 | 16 | TRBD1 | CASSAFGAGGSYEQYF | TGTGCCAGCAGTGCGTTCGGGGCAGGGGGTTCCTACGAGCAGTACTTC
NA | TRBJ1-4 | TRBV5-1 | 15 | TRBD1 | CASRPTGATNEKLFF | TGCGCCAGCAGGCCAACAGGGGCAACTAATGAAAAACTGTTTTTT
NA | TRBJ2-1 | TRBV6-4 | 15 | TRBD2 | CASSDSSGGANEQFF | TGTGCCAGCAGTGACTCTAGCGGGGGGGCCAATGAGCAGTTCTTC
NA | TRBJ1-1 | TRBV7-9 | 13 | NA | CASSSQPNTEAFF | TGTGCCAGCAGCTCACAGCCTAACACTGAAGCTTTCTTT
NA | TRBJ2-7 | TRBV7-9 | 15 | NA | CASSYKGGAVYEQYF | TGTGCCAGCAGCTACAAAGGGGGAGCTGTCTACGAGCAGTACTTC
once | TRBJ2-7 | TRBV6-5 | 15 | TRBD1 | CASSYSAFTGAEQYF | TGTGCCAGCAGTTACTCGGCTTTTACAGGGGCCGAGCAGTACTTC
NA | TRBJ2-1 | TRBV29-1 | 17 | TRBD2 | CSVYGLAGGRAYNEQFF | TGCAGCGTCTATGGGCTAGCGGGGGGCCGAGCCTACAATGAGCAGTTCTTC
NA | TRBJ1-2 | TRBV30 | 14 | NA | CAWSRRQTTYGYTF | TGTGCCTGGAGTCGAAGACAGACCACCTATGGCTACACCTTC
NA | TRBJ1-1 | TRBV6-5 | 16 | NA | CASSYSLLTGNTEAFF | TGTGCCAGCAGTTACTCGCTCTTAACAGGAAACACTGAAGCTTTCTTT
NA | TRBJ2-4 | TRBV4-1 | 18 | TRBD2 | CASSQGRTSGGPSNIQYF | TGCGCCAGCAGCCAAGGACGGACTAGCGGGGGCCCATCGAACATTCAGTACTTC
NA | TRBJ2-5 | TRBV28 | 17 | TRBD1 | CASSLLQTGGGGETQYF | TGTGCCAGCAGTTTATTACAAACAGGGGGCGGGGGAGAGACCCAGTACTTC
NA | TRBJ2-3 | TRBV4-3 | 18 | TRBD2 | CASSQDPASGGRTDTQYF | TGCGCCAGCAGCCAAGATCCGGCTAGCGGGGGGAGAACAGATACGCAGTATTTT
NA | TRBJ2-7 | TRBV3-1/TRBV3-2 | 11 | NA | CASSQAYEQYF | TGTGCCAGCAGCCAGGCATACGAGCAGTACTTC
NA | TRBJ2-7 | TRBV28 | 14 | NA | CASSLWTGSYEQYF | TGTGCCAGCAGTTTATGGACTGGGAGTTACGAGCAGTACTTC
NA | TRBJ2-5 | TRBV4-1 | 15 | NA | CASSQDRGQQETQYF | TGCGCCAGCAGCCAAGATAGGGGACAACAAGAGACCCAGTACTTC
NA | TRBJ1-4 | TRBV6-5 | 16 | TRBD1 | CASSSSQQGAREKLFF | TGTGCCAGCAGTTCCTCCCAACAGGGGGCACGTGAAAAACTGTTTTTT
NA | TRBJ2-7 | TRBV27 | 16 | TRBD2 | CASSLRSGKTSYEQYF | TGTGCCAGCAGTTTGAGGAGCGGGAAGACCTCCTACGAGCAGTACTTC
NA | TRBJ1-5 | TRBV5-5 | 13 | NA | CASSLRTNQPQHF | TGTGCCAGCAGCTTGAGGACAAATCAGCCCCAGCATTTT
NA | TRBJ1-1 | TRBV6-1 | 17 | TRBD1 | CASSEVPRGQTNTEAFF | TGTGCCAGCAGTGAAGTACCAAGGGGACAGACTAACACTGAAGCTTTCTTT
few | TRBJ2-1 | TRBV7-3 | 17 | TRBD1 | CASSRSGSGTGINEQFF | TGTGCCAGCAGTCGCTCAGGGTCCGGGACAGGGATCAATGAGCAGTTCTTC
NA | TRBJ2-1 | TRBV28 | 15 | NA | CASSLGGGAYNEQFF | TGTGCCAGCAGTTTAGGTGGCGGGGCCTACAATGAGCAGTTCTTC
NA | TRBJ2-2 | TRBV5-1 | 15 | TRBD1 | CASSNDRVGTGELFF | TGCGCCAGTTCTAACGACAGGGTTGGGACCGGGGAGCTGTTTTTT
NA | TRBJ1-2 | TRBV5-6 | 14 | NA | CASSLLGSNYGYTF | TGTGCCAGCAGCTTGTTGGGCAGTAACTATGGCTACACCTTC
NA | TRBJ2-2 | TRBV13 | 17 | NA | CASSLRSQSPNTGELFF | TGTGCCAGCAGCTTAAGATCCCAGTCCCCGAACACCGGGGAGCTGTTTTTT
NA | TRBJ2-7 | TRBV27 | 14 | NA | CASSLVYNSYEQYF | TGTGCCAGCAGTTTAGTGTACAACTCCTACGAGCAGTACTTC
NA | TRBJ1-2 | TRBV28 | 14 | NA | CASSLSASGYGYTF | TGTGCCAGCAGTTTATCCGCCTCCGGCTATGGCTACACCTTC
NA | TRBJ1-2 | TRBV7-9 | 13 | NA | CASSPGGGVGYTF | TGTGCCAGCAGCCCTGGGGGGGGTGTTGGCTACACCTTC
NA | TRBJ1-4 | TRBV30 | 14 | NA | CAWSVRGWEEKLFF | TGTGCCTGGAGTGTACGGGGTTGGGAGGAAAAACTGTTTTTT
NA | TRBJ2-3 | TRBV29-1 | 15 | NA | CSVDGVRGRRVTQYF | TGCAGCGTTGATGGAGTCAGAGGGAGGAGGGTTACGCAGTATTTT
NA | TRBJ1-5 | TRBV6-2/TRBV6-3 | 13 | NA | CASSQFTGELQHF | TGTGCCAGCAGCCAGTTTACAGGAGAGCTCCAGCATTTT
NA | TRBJ1-2 | TRBV18 | 15 | NA | CASSPVQGVGYGYTF | TGTGCCAGCTCACCGGTACAGGGCGTCGGGTATGGCTACACCTTC
once | TRBJ1-1 | TRBV11-3 | 14 | NA | CASSPGLKNTEAFF | TGTGCCAGCAGCCCGGGACTCAAAAACACTGAAGCTTTCTTT
NA | TRBJ1-5 | TRBV19 | 16 | NA | CASSRQTGRDNQPQHF | TGTGCCAGTAGCCGACAAACGGGCAGGGACAATCAGCCCCAGCATTTT
NA | TRBJ2-7 | TRBV7-9 | 14 | TRBD2 | CASSPTSGAYEQYF | TGTGCCAGCAGCCCTACTAGCGGGGCCTACGAGCAGTACTTC
once | TRBJ1-2 | TRBV27 | 16 | NA | CASRAWGSRDFYGYTF | TGTGCCAGCAGAGCCTGGGGCTCAAGGGACTTCTATGGCTACACCTTC
NA | TRBJ2-1 | TRBV11-2 | 15 | NA | CASSLRDTPYNEQFF | TGTGCCAGCAGCTTACGGGACACCCCCTACAATGAGCAGTTCTTC
NA | TRBJ2-7 | TRBV28 | 13 | NA | CASSTSPSYEQYF | TGTGCCAGCAGTACCTCCCCTAGCTACGAGCAGTACTTC
once | TRBJ1-4 | TRBV30 | 19 | TRBD1 | CAWSSYGTGGSFTNEKLFF | TGTGCCTGGAGCTCCTACGGGACAGGCGGAAGCTTCACTAATGAAAAACTGTTTTTT
NA | TRBJ2-1 | TRBV20-1 | 12 | NA | CSANERGNEQFF | TGCAGTGCTAATGAGAGGGGGAATGAGCAGTTCTTC
few | TRBJ1-5 | TRBV15 | 16 | NA | CATSRDRTRGHQPQHF | TGTGCCACCAGCAGAGATCGTACAAGGGGCCATCAGCCCCAGCATTTT
NA | TRBJ1-4 | TRBV5-4 | 14 | TRBD1 | CASSLAGGKEKLFF | TGTGCCAGCAGCTTGGCAGGGGGCAAAGAAAAACTGTTTTTT
once | TRBJ2-6 | TRBV6-6 | 16 | NA | CASSRQRQAGANVLTF | TGTGCCAGCAGTCGACAAAGACAGGCCGGGGCCAACGTCCTGACTTTC
NA | TRBJ1-1 | TRBV7-9 | 13 | NA | CASSLGGRTEAFF | TGTGCCAGCAGCTTAGGAGGAAGAACTGAAGCTTTCTTT
NA | TRBJ2-7 | TRBV7-2 | 13 | NA | CASSNRIAYEQYF | TGTGCCAGCAGCAACCGCATAGCTTACGAGCAGTACTTC
NA | TRBJ2-1 | TRBV7-2 | 13 | TRBD2 | CASRLAGGHEQFF | TGTGCCAGTAGACTAGCGGGAGGACATGAGCAGTTCTTC
NA | TRBJ1-3 | TRBV7-9 | 18 | TRBD1 | CASSLGQGLGGSGNTIYF | TGTGCCAGCAGCTTAGGACAGGGATTGGGTGGCTCTGGAAACACCATATATTTT
once | TRBJ2-7 | TRBV18 | 18 | NA | CASSPTLYSGSATYEQYF | TGTGCCAGCTCACCCACCCTGTACTCAGGGTCCGCTACCTACGAGCAGTACTTC
NA | TRBJ2-7 | TRBV19 | 15 | TRBD2 | CASSIRRGGLYEQYF | TGTGCCAGTAGTATTCGGCGGGGGGGCCTCTACGAGCAGTACTTC
NA | TRBJ1-5 | TRBV28 | 15 | NA | CASSSSTGREQPQHF | TGTGCCAGCAGTTCCTCGACAGGTAGGGAGCAGCCCCAGCATTTT
once | TRBJ1-1 | TRBV6-1 | 15 | TRBD1 | CASSEEGRRDRDAFF | TGTGCCAGCAGTGAAGAGGGCAGACGTGACAGGGATGCTTTCTTT